There are many counts of the clone carrying this TCR beta chain. The antigen is unknown. Exclusion followed for patients with uncontrolled infection, other autoimmune disease, pregnancy or lactation. Thyroid ultrasound, orbital computed tomography, clinical symptoms, and serum thyroxine and TRAb underpinned diagnoses. The data were taken from a study of T cells in Graves' hyperthyroidism and ophthalmopathy. V lost 4 bases and J 3 bases, leaving 9 bases between the germline ends. The CDR3 has 13 residues. Authors of the study amplified TCR beta CDR3 regions from RNA transcripts. Researchers ran a first-round RT-PCR on the TCR CDR3 using the HTBI primer set. TCRdb re-analysed the multiplex PCR reads in MiXCR, keeping a single row per CDR3 protein. The table has about 520,000 distinct CDR3 sequences, around 24% seen once. Study results and limitations: Most thyroid clonotypes with frequency above 0.001 were detected in blood. Ophthalmopathy and stable hyperthyroidism were told apart by a 13 V-J model.

The V call is TRBV12-3 or TRBV12-4, the J call TRBJ1-2; D remains ambiguous. This TCR was sampled from a woman aged 25 to 39 with Graves' ophthalmopathy. Sequenced material: blood. The DNA for the CDR3 is TGTGCCAGCAGTTGGAGGAAACACTATGGCTACACCTTC. It codes for CASSWRKHYGYTF.